This T cell receptor beta chain was identified in a study of control samples from healthy donors and cancer patients. The repertoire was sequenced with immunoSEQ multiplex PCR; TCRdb's copy has only in-frame clones and lacks some. The sample holds some 70,000 clones, approximately 84% seen once. The CDR3 contains 16 residues. CDR1 is LGHNA, CDR2 YNFKEQ, per germline. V shed 7 bases and J shed 0 bases, with 13 bases lying between them. Sequencing input: PBMCs. The chain couples TRBV4-2 to TRBJ2-6; tentatively, D is TRBD1 or TRBD2 (5 bases each). This TCR derives from a woman aged 45 to 65 with lung cancer. CDR3 in DNA: TGTGCCAGCATAGAAACGGGGACCTCTGGGGCCAACGTCCTGACTTTC. Residues: CASIETGTSGANVLTF.